This TCR beta chain was captured in a study of cytomegalovirus exposure and HLA in healthy donors. This CDR3 contains 15 residues. With 6 bases removed from V and 8 bases from J, the gap between germline ends came to 17 bases. CDR1 is MNHEY and CDR2 is SVGAGI in the germline V gene. This clone was seen only once. Its cognate antigen is unknown. The study's findings and limits: Researchers catalogued around 150 TCR beta chains as cytomegalovirus-associated. TCR sequences were mostly rare, though some public TCRs occurred in many donors. A few chains tied to CMV proved CMV antigen-specific in vitro. Published work reported that the classifier diagnosed cytomegalovirus status with high specificity and sensitivity.

TCRdb's copy holds only in-frame clones and misses some; the assay was immunoSEQ multiplex PCR. The sample lists 180,000 or so clones, approximately 87% occurring once. The receptor was isolated from a woman aged 30 to 39 in good health and CMV-seronegative. This sequence joins TRBV6-5 and TRBJ1-6; the D gene is possibly TRBD1 (6 bases). The sequencing input was PBMCs. In DNA form, the CDR3 reads TGTGCCAGCAGCCGCCGGGGGGCGGGGGATTCACCCCTCCACTTT. Amino acid sequence: CASSRRGAGDSPLHF.